This TCR beta chain was captured by sequencing in a study of T cell responses to AZD1222 COVID-19 vaccine. About this clone: Its antigen is unknown.

Clones were read by immunoSEQ multiplex PCR, and TCRdb kept only the in-frame ones, dropping some. The sample carries around 260,000 clones, over 85% recorded once. Trimming cost V 5 bases and J 4 bases, with 16 bases left between them. From germline, CDR1 is SGHRS and CDR2 YFSETQ. The CDR3 runs to 15 residues. Broader study findings: A reported finding is that nearly half of spike-specific TCRs target unmutated variant regions.

The sequence came from an adult in good health. The chain couples TRBV5-1 to TRBJ2-1, with a tentative D call TRBD2 (5 bases). The input for sequencing was peripheral blood, taken on day 0 of AZD1222 vaccination. For the CDR3, the DNA is TGCGCCAGCAGTTCCATTCCAGCGGAGTACAATGAGCAGTTCTTC. This encodes CASSSIPAEYNEQFF.